The 31 T cell receptor beta chains presented below share a single source sample, sequenced in a study of T cells in Graves' hyperthyroidism and ophthalmopathy. The source material, RNA transcripts, was used to amplify TCR beta CDR3 regions. In the first-round RT-PCR of the TCR CDR3, the HTBI primer set was used. TCRdb called the multiplex PCR reads again in MiXCR, with one record for every CDR3 protein. The repertoire has about 400,000 distinct CDR3 sequences, about 15% of them found once; the top ten carry around 7%. Sequenced material: blood. Every receptor here comes from a woman aged 18-30 years with Graves' hyperthyroidism.

To note about this clonotype: It is likely a read error, because the conserved phenylalanine at the end of the CDR3 is missing. CDR3 nucleotides: TGTGCCAGCAGCTTAGATCGGCAGGAAAGTGAGACCCAGTACCTC. This gives the protein CASSLDRQESETQYL. The chain has TRBV11-2 and TRBJ2-5; D is unresolved. CDR3 length equals 15 residues. The V gene's germline CDR1 is SGHAT and CDR2 FQNNGV. With 0 bases removed from V and 5 bases from J, the gap between germline ends came to 13 bases.

This clonotype was observed at least ten times. V gene TRBV2 combines with J gene TRBJ2-1; 8 nucleotides align to TRBD1. The CDR3 consists of 17 residues. With 3 bases clipped from V and 0 bases from J, the junction kept 7 bases outside the gene matches. CDR1 SNHLY and CDR2 FYNNEI come from the germline V gene. The CDR3 spells CASSDPGQASSYNEQFF. The CDR3 region has the DNA TGTGCCAGCAGTGACCCGGGACAGGCGAGCTCCTACAATGAGCAGTTCTTC. Combining the CDR3 with reference TRBV2 and TRBJ2-1 gives the whole variable domain EPEVTQTPSHQVTQMGQEVILRCVPISNHLYFYWYRQILGQKVEFLVSFYNNEISEKSEIFDDQFSVERPDGSNFTLKIRSTKLEDSAMYFCASSDPGQASSYNEQFFGPGTRLTVL.

Many counts were recorded for this clonotype. The V call is TRBV5-1, the J call TRBJ1-5; D call uncertain. V was shortened by 0 bases and J by 2 bases, with 12 bases between the two germline ends. CDR1 SGHRS and CDR2 YFSETQ come from the germline V gene. The CDR3 has 16 residues. In DNA, the CDR3 is TGCGCCAGCAGCTTGGACGGGAGCCGGGGCAATCAGCCCCAGCATTTT. It specifies CASSLDGSRGNQPQHF. The variable domain in full, completed from reference TRBV5-1 and TRBJ1-5, reads KAGVTQTPRYLIKTRGQQVTLSCSPISGHRSVSWYQQTPGQGLQFLFEYFSETQRNKGNFPGRFSGRQFSNSRSEMNVSTLELGDSALYLCASSLDGSRGNQPQHFGDGTRLSIL.

This chain uses TRBV7-9 with TRBJ1-3, with D uncertain. This CDR3 region has 13 residues. Looked up from germline, CDR1 is SEHNR and CDR2 is FQNEAQ (reference sequence). V lost 7 bases and J lost 0, with 7 bases in between. The CDR3 DNA follows: TGTGCCAGCATGATGGGCTCTGGAAACACCATATATTTT. Translating gives CASMMGSGNTIYF.

This clonotype was found many times. The chain employs TRBV18 and TRBJ1-3; D call uncertain. CDR3 length: 15 amino acids. Germline CDR1 KGHSH, CDR2 LQKENI. Trimming pared 3 bases from V and 0 bases from J, leaving 9 bases between. CDR3 DNA: TGTGCCAGCTCACCGTTCCGGGGCTCTGGAAACACCATATATTTT. Translated: CASSPFRGSGNTIYF.

This clonotype was found many times. This chain uses TRBV18 with TRBJ1-1; the match to TRBD1 covers 9 bases. Per germline, CDR1 KGHSH and CDR2 LQKENI. The CDR3 covers 14 residues. V dropped 2 bases and J dropped 6; count of bases not matched to a gene: 4. CDR3 sequence: CASSPTGGRSEAFF. Here the CDR3 DNA reads TGTGCCAGCTCACCAACAGGGGGCCGGTCTGAAGCTTTCTTT.

This clonotype was seen many times. The chain carries TRBV18 and TRBJ1-2, with TRBD1 as a possible D gene (6 bases). Germline V gene data show CDR1 as KGHSH and CDR2 as LQKENI. The CDR3 loop spans 13 amino acids. Trimming took 4 bases from V and 6 from J, leaving 12 bases between them. Here the CDR3 reads CASSQQGLDGYTF. As DNA, the CDR3 is TGTGCCAGCTCACAACAGGGACTCGATGGCTACACCTTC. The entire variable domain, with the rest obtained from reference TRBV18 and TRBJ1-2, is as follows: NAGVMQNPRHLVRRRGQEARLRCSPMKGHSHVYWYRQLPEEGLKFMVYLQKENIIDESGMPKERFSAEFPKEGPSILRIQQVVRGDSAAYFCASSQQGLDGYTFGSGTRLTVV.

This clonotype has at least ten counts. The V gene is TRBV3-1, the J gene TRBJ2-7; D not certain. The CDR3 length is 13 residues. Trimming took 3 bases from V and 1 from J, leaving 7 bases between them. Germline loops: CDR1 LGHDT, CDR2 YNNKEL (reference sequence). The CDR3 loop is CASSQRQSYEQYF. Written as DNA, the CDR3 is TGTGCCAGCAGCCAGCGCCAGTCCTACGAGCAGTACTTC.

This clonotype was recorded many times. V usage is TRBV2 and J usage is TRBJ1-2; D is ambiguous. V lost 3 bases to trimming and J lost 3 bases, with 26 bases between them. In germline, CDR1 is SNHLY, CDR2 FYNNEI. This CDR3 contains 19 residues. CDR3 DNA: TGTGCCAGCAGTGACCCACGGATTTTTGGACGTGTCTCTGACTATGGCTACACCTTC. Its protein product is CASSDPRIFGRVSDYGYTF.

This clonotype was found many times. This chain joins TRBV19 and TRBJ2-7; 10 nucleotides match TRBD1. This CDR3 spans 17 amino acids. Trimming cost V 5 bases and J 6 bases; bases outside gene matches: 16. Looked up from germline, CDR1 is LNHDA and CDR2 is SQIVND (reference sequence). The CDR3 sequence: CASSLPPGQGPRSEQYF. The CDR3 DNA is TGTGCCAGTAGTCTTCCACCGGGACAGGGGCCTCGTAGCGAGCAGTACTTC.

This clonotype was counted many times. The gene calls are TRBV12-3 or TRBV12-4 and TRBJ2-3; D unresolved. The germline V and J ends were trimmed by 5 bases and 5 bases, with 8 bases remaining between them. This CDR3 spans 12 amino acids. CDR3 in DNA: TGTGCCAGCAGTCCTCGCAGAGATACGCAGTATTTT. As protein: CASSPRRDTQYF.

Many counts were recorded for this clonotype. The chain carries TRBV5-4 and TRBJ1-2; no reliable D call. The CDR3 contains 13 residues. V was cut by 0 bases and J by 3 bases, with 6 bases left in between. Germline V gene sequence: CDR1 SGHNT, CDR2 YYREEE (reference sequence). CDR3 in DNA: TGTGCCAGCAGCTTGGACACCGACTATGGCTACACCTTC. This encodes CASSLDTDYGYTF.

This clonotype came up many times. V gene TRBV24-1 combines with J gene TRBJ2-1; no reliable D call. The CDR3 runs to 15 residues. From germline, CDR1 is KGHDR and CDR2 SFDVKD. V shed 3 bases and J shed 0 bases, with 8 bases lying between them. DNA for the CDR3: TGTGCCACCAGTGATCCAGGAATCTCCTACAATGAGCAGTTCTTC. Protein product: CATSDPGISYNEQFF.

This clonotype showed up many times. V and J are TRBV28 and TRBJ2-1; D remains ambiguous. The V end was cut by 3 bases, the J end by 3 bases, with 15 bases between. Germline V gene lookup returns CDR1 MDHEN and CDR2 SYDVKM. This CDR3 spans 16 amino acids. The CDR3 protein is CASSFLGPGNYNEQFF. CDR3 coding DNA: TGTGCCAGCAGTTTTCTCGGACCCGGAAACTACAATGAGCAGTTCTTC.

This clonotype was seen repeatedly, ten times or more. The chain joins TRBV2 to TRBJ2-2; a weak D match, TRBD1 (5 bases). Germline values: CDR1 SNHLY, CDR2 FYNNEI. This CDR3 has 15 residues. The V end was cut by 3 bases, the J end by 5 bases, with 13 bases between. CDR3 residues: CASSDLGVQTGELFF. CDR3 nucleotide sequence: TGTGCCAGCAGTGATTTAGGGGTTCAAACCGGGGAGCTGTTTTTT.

This clonotype was recorded many times. The CDR3 bases are TGTGCCAGCTCACCGCCCACCCTAAGTGGTGAAAAACTGTTTTTT. Translated: CASSPPTLSGEKLFF. This rearrangement joins TRBV18 to TRBJ1-4, with D unresolved. Trimming shortened V by 3 bases and J by 7 bases, and 15 bases separated the two germline ends. CDR3 length: 15 residues. Germline lookup yields CDR1 KGHSH and CDR2 LQKENI.

CDR3 nucleotides: TGTGCCAGCAGCGAGGGACAGATTCAGAGGTCCGATGAGCAGTTCTTC. It specifies CASSEGQIQRSDEQFF. This rearrangement joins TRBV5-4 to TRBJ2-1; 7 bases are shared with TRBD1. CDR1 is SGHNT and CDR2 is YYREEE in the germline V gene (reference sequence). The junction had 15 bases not matched to a gene; V was cut back by 4 bases and J by 8 bases. The CDR3 extends over 16 amino acids.

This clonotype was counted between two and nine times. This chain joins TRBV5-1 and TRBJ1-4; D is unclear. V shed 3 bases and J shed 4 bases, with 13 bases lying between them. The CDR3 is 15 amino acids. CDR1 is SGHRS and CDR2 is YFSETQ in the germline V gene. CDR3 loop: CASSSEGIFNEKLFF. The CDR3 bases are TGCGCCAGCAGCTCCGAAGGCATATTTAATGAAAAACTGTTTTTT. The full variable domain, with the rest looked up from reference TRBV5-1 and TRBJ1-4, is KAGVTQTPRYLIKTRGQQVTLSCSPISGHRSVSWYQQTPGQGLQFLFEYFSETQRNKGNFPGRFSGRQFSNSRSEMNVSTLELGDSALYLCASSSEGIFNEKLFFGSGTQLSVL.

This sequence joins TRBV5-1 and TRBJ2-1; 9 bases are a match to TRBD2. The CDR3 is made up of 16 amino acids. CDR1 is SGHRS and CDR2 is YFSETQ in the germline V gene. The J segment lost 7 bases and the V segment lost 0 bases, leaving 8 bases of the junction unmatched. CDR3 nucleotide sequence: TGCGCCAGCAGCTTGGCTCAAGCGGGGGGCGGGAATGAGCAGTTCTTC. Protein sequence: CASSLAQAGGGNEQFF. The full variable domain, rest sourced from reference TRBV5-1 and TRBJ2-1, is KAGVTQTPRYLIKTRGQQVTLSCSPISGHRSVSWYQQTPGQGLQFLFEYFSETQRNKGNFPGRFSGRQFSNSRSEMNVSTLELGDSALYLCASSLAQAGGGNEQFFGPGTRLTVL.

This clonotype was found many times. The gene calls are TRBV29-1 and TRBJ2-5, with 7 bases that match TRBD1. The germline V gene has CDR1 SQVTM and CDR2 ANQGSEA. The CDR3 runs to 13 residues. V lost 6 bases to trimming and J lost 2 bases; unmatched junction nucleotides: 6. The CDR3 is CSVPQGTQETQYF. DNA of the CDR3: TGCAGCGTGCCACAGGGGACACAAGAGACCCAGTACTTC.

This clonotype occurred many times. The rearrangement links TRBV6-2 or TRBV6-3 to TRBJ2-2, with 15 nucleotides matching TRBD2. The length of the CDR3 is 24 residues. J was trimmed by 5 bases and V by 6 bases; bases with no gene match: 28. The V gene's germline CDR1 is MNHEY and CDR2 SVGEGT. This chain's CDR3 is CASSPGTSGGRLETPGLGTGELFF. The CDR3 bases are TGTGCCAGCAGCCCCGGGACTAGCGGGGGGAGACTCGAAACACCCGGCTTGGGTACCGGGGAGCTGTTTTTT.

This clonotype has a handful of counts. V usage is TRBV7-3 and J usage is TRBJ2-1; 8 nucleotides line up with TRBD2. Germline V gives CDR1 SGHTA, CDR2 FQGTGA. V lost 2 bases and J lost 7; bases outside the gene matches: 7. The CDR3 covers 15 residues. The CDR3 is CASSLWRGAENEQFF. In DNA form, the CDR3 reads TGTGCCAGCAGCTTATGGCGGGGGGCGGAGAATGAGCAGTTCTTC.

This clonotype has ten or more counts. The V call is TRBV12-3 or TRBV12-4, the J call TRBJ2-5; D tentatively fits TRBD1 or TRBD2 (6 bases each). Between the trimmed V and J ends, which lost 2 bases and 3 bases, there was a span of 16 bases. The CDR3 covers 16 residues. The CDR3, as DNA: TGTGCCAGCAGTTTATGGGGGGCGCAAGGGGAAGAGACCCAGTACTTC. Amino acids: CASSLWGAQGEETQYF.

The chain employs TRBV4-1 and TRBJ1-4; the match to TRBD1 covers 9 bases. The CDR3 runs to 14 residues. Germline V gene sequence: CDR1 MGHRA, CDR2 YSYEKL. V shed 4 bases and J 7 bases; nucleotides not matched to a gene: 4. The CDR3: CASSPVQGAEKLFF. CDR3 bases: TGCGCCAGCAGCCCGGTACAGGGGGCTGAAAAACTGTTTTTT.

In its sample, this clonotype was seen many times. J is TRBJ1-3 and V is TRBV6-1; D is undetermined. The V gene lost 5 bases and the J gene lost 3 bases, with 26 bases spanning the gap. The germline gives CDR1 MNHNS, CDR2 SASEGT. The CDR3 runs to 19 residues. The CDR3 DNA follows: TGTGCCAGCAGTCGCCCCGGAACCCTACCAACGGCGGGTGGAAACACCATATATTTT. It encodes CASSRPGTLPTAGGNTIYF.

This clonotype was observed at least ten times. This chain connects TRBV5-4 to TRBJ2-3, with a tentative D call TRBD1 (6 bases). The CDR3 covers 16 residues. Germline values: CDR1 SGHNT, CDR2 YYREEE (reference sequence). V lost 8 bases and J lost 2, with 21 bases in between. This chain's CDR3 is CASKPGTPTSTDTQYF. Here the CDR3 DNA reads TGTGCCAGTAAACCCGGGACACCCACCTCCACAGATACGCAGTATTTT.

This clonotype was seen at least ten times. The chain joins TRBV3-1 to TRBJ1-4; 8 bases align to TRBD1. CDR3 length equals 15 residues. Germline V CDR1 and CDR2: LGHDT, YNNKEL (reference sequence). V was pared by 3 bases and J by 5 bases, with 5 bases of the junction left unmatched. The CDR3 coding sequence is TGTGCCAGCAGCCACCGGACAGGGCGGAATGAAAAACTGTTTTTT. This sequence encodes CASSHRTGRNEKLFF.

This clonotype was seen repeatedly, ten times or more. V is TRBV28 and J is TRBJ1-5, with unresolved D. Germline CDR1 and CDR2: MDHEN and SYDVKM. The V gene lost 3 bases and the J gene lost 5 bases, with 11 bases spanning the gap. The CDR3 sequence is 14 residues long. As DNA, the CDR3 is TGTGCCAGCAGTTTCGTGGTTCCTGATCAGCCCCAGCATTTT. Amino acid sequence: CASSFVVPDQPQHF.

This clonotype was detected ten times or more. The chain employs TRBV25-1 and TRBJ1-1; D gene uncertain. V was trimmed by 0 bases and J by 4 bases, leaving 9 bases between them. From germline, CDR1 is MGHDK and CDR2 SYGVNS. The CDR3 runs to 14 residues. Here the CDR3 DNA reads TGTGCCAGCAGTGAATATAAGGGAGGCACTGAAGCTTTCTTT. As protein: CASSEYKGGTEAFF.

In this sample, this clonotype turned up many times. CDR3 nucleotides: TGTGCCAGCAGCTTGGAGTTTCGAGATACGCAGTATTTT. Amino acid sequence: CASSLEFRDTQYF. V usage is TRBV5-8 and J usage is TRBJ2-3; D is unclear. Germline CDR1 and CDR2: SGHTS and YDEGEE. Deletions cut 0 bases from V and 5 bases from J, with 7 bases between. The CDR3 totals 13 residues.

This clonotype was seen at least ten times. The chain recombines TRBV20-1 with TRBJ2-7, with D perhaps matching TRBD1 (5 bases). V dropped 6 bases and J dropped 0 bases, with 12 bases sitting between them. Germline loops: CDR1 DFQATT, CDR2 SNEGSKA (reference sequence). The CDR3 length is 13 residues. DNA of the CDR3: TGCAGTGCCTTCAGGGCGTTCTCCTACGAGCAGTACTTC. Its translation: CSAFRAFSYEQYF.